The source of this TCR beta chain is a study of immune characteristics of hereditary and idiopathic chronic pancreatitis. Profiled with immunoSEQ multiplex PCR; TCRdb holds only in-frame clones, not every one. Counted here are over 1,500 clones, 65% to 75% occurring once; the ten biggest clones make up 48%. In germline, CDR1 is SGHRS, CDR2 YFSETQ. Unmatched junction bases numbered 7, after V lost 4 bases and J lost 3 bases. The CDR3 totals 16 residues. The pancreas tissue came from patients undergoing total pancreatectomy with islet autotransplantation. V is TRBV5-1 and J is TRBJ2-3; TRBD2 agrees at 11 bases. The sample consisted of pancreas tissue with hereditary chronic pancreatitis. The receptor comes from a human donor with chronic pancreatitis. The CDR3 bases are TGCGCCAGCAGCCAGGCGACTAGCGGGATTACAGATACGCAGTATTTT. Residues: CASSQATSGITDTQYF.